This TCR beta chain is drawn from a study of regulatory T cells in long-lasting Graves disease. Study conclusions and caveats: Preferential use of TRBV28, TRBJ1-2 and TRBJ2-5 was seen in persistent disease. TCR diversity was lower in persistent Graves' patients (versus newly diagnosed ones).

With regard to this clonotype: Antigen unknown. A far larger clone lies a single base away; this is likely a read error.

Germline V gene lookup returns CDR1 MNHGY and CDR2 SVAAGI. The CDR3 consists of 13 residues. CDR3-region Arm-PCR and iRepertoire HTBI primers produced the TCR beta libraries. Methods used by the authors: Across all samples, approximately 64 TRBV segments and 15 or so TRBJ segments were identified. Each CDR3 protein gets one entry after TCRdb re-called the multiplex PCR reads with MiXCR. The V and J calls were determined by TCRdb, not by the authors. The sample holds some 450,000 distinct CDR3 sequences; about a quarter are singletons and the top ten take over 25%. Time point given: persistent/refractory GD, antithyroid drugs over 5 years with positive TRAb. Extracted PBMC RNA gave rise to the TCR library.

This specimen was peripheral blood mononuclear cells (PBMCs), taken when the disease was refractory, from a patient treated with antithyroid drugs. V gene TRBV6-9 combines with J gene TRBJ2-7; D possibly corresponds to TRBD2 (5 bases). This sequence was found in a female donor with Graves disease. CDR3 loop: CASGYLRDYEQYF. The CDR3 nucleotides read TGTGCCAGCGGTTACCTCCGGGACTACGAGCAGTACTTC.